This T cell receptor beta chain was identified in a study of CD8+CD57+ T cells in acquired aplastic anemia. Previously, flow cytometry had revealed CD8+CD57+ cell expansion in the patients chosen for sequencing. Severe acquired aplastic anemia was present in all patients. There was no therapy given to any patient before the blood sampling took place. CDR3 and TCR beta VDJ profiling relied on genomic DNA as the template. A single record per CDR3 protein comes from TCRdb applying MiXCR to the reads. Here the sample spans under 500,000 distinct CDR3 sequences, around 32% being singletons. Trimming stripped 0 bases from V and 0 bases from J, with 9 bases between. The CDR3 is 15 amino acids. Looked up from germline, CDR1 is SGDLS and CDR2 is YYNGEE. A remark on this clonotype: A single base separates this from a much larger clone, so it may be a read error. The CDR3 does not close with the conserved phenylalanine or tryptophan, likely indicating a read error.

This receptor was taken from a human donor with aplastic anemia. The chain employs TRBV9 and TRBJ1-1, with D uncertain. What was sequenced was sorted CD4+, CD8+, or CD8+CD57+ T cells (not recorded which) from PBMCs. In nucleotides, the CDR3 is TGTGCCAGCAGCGTAGGGCAAACCATGAACACTGAAGCTTTCCTT. Translating it yields CASSVGQTMNTEAFL.